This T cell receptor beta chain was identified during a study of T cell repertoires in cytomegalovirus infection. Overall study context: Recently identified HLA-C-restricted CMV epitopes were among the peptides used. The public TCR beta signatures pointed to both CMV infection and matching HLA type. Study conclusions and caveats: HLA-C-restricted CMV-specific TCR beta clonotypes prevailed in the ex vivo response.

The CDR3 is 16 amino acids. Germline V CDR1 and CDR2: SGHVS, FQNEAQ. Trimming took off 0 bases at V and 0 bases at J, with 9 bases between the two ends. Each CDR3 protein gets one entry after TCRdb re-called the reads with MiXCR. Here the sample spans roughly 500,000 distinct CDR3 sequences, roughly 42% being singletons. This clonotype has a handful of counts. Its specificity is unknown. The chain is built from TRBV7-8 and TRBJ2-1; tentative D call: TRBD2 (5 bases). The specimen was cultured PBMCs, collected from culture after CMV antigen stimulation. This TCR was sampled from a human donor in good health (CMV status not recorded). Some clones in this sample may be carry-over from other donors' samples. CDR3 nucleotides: TGTGCCAGCAGCTTAGCCCCTACTAGCTCCTACAATGAGCAGTTCTTC. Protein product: CASSLAPTSSYNEQFF.